Listed below are T cell receptor beta chains from one sample, sequenced in a study of cytomegalovirus exposure and HLA in healthy donors. TCRdb's table, derived via immunoSEQ multiplex PCR, lists solely in-frame clones and lacks some. The repertoire consists of around 170,000 clones, with around 75% occurring once and the leading ten covering less than 7%. The sample consisted of PBMCs. The source of these receptors is a man aged 35-49 years in good health and CMV-seropositive. Each CDR3 is given with its conserved first and last residue. The D gene is left open where the match is weak. Part of the rows lack a size; the others show once, few, many or a class for expanded clones.

J,V,D,size,DNA,CDR3
TRBJ2-3,TRBV4-1,TRBD1,NA,TGCGCCAGCAGCCAAATTCACAGGGGTGATGGCACAGATACGCAGTATTTT,CASSQIHRGDGTDTQYF
TRBJ2-5,TRBV12-5,NA,NA,TGTGCTAGTGCCCATGGAGGGGGGGGAGGGGAGACCCAGTACTTC,CASAHGGGGGETQYF
TRBJ1-1,TRBV13,NA,NA,TGTGCCAGCAGCGGCCGACATGAAGCTTTCTTT,CASSGRHEAFF
TRBJ1-6,TRBV6-1,NA,NA,TGTGCCAGCAGAGAGAAAACTAATTCACCCCTCCACTTT,CASREKTNSPLHF
TRBJ2-1,TRBV11-3,TRBD1,NA,TGTGCCAGCAGCTTAGAGGGGACAGGTGAGAGAGAGCAGTTCTTC,CASSLEGTGEREQFF
TRBJ1-5,TRBV30,NA,NA,TGTGCCTGGGGGGGCCTTGGGTCTCAGCCCCAGCATTTT,CAWGGLGSQPQHF
TRBJ2-7,TRBV9,NA,NA,TGTGCCAGCAGCGTAGACAGTTCCTACGAGCAGTACTTC,CASSVDSSYEQYF
TRBJ1-3,TRBV9,NA,NA,TGTGCCAGCAGCGAGACACCAGGAAACACCATATATTTT,CASSETPGNTIYF
TRBJ1-4,TRBV28,NA,few,TGTGCCAGCAGCCGCCAAGGAGGGTTTAGTGAAAAACTGTTTTTT,CASSRQGGFSEKLFF
TRBJ2-7,TRBV4-3,NA,NA,TGCGCCAGCAGCCCCCAAACCGCGGGGCCTCGTTCCTACGAGCAGTACTTC,CASSPQTAGPRSYEQYF
TRBJ2-1,TRBV29-1,NA,NA,TGCAGCGCCCGCCTTAGCGGAAATGAGCAGTTCTTC,CSARLSGNEQFF
TRBJ2-5,TRBV7-9,TRBD1,NA,TGTGCCAGCAGCTTAGCGGGGACAGGACAGCAAGAGACCCAGTACTTC,CASSLAGTGQQETQYF
TRBJ2-3,TRBV9,NA,NA,TGTGCCAGCAGCGACAGGGCCAGCCGGGCAGATACGCAGTATTTT,CASSDRASRADTQYF
TRBJ2-7,TRBV10-3,TRBD2,NA,TGTGCCATCAGTGAAGATAGCGGGGCCGTCGAGCAGTACTTC,CAISEDSGAVEQYF
TRBJ2-3,TRBV10-3,NA,NA,TGTGCCATCAGTGAGTCGTCGGCAGGGGAGCGCACAGATACGCAGTATTTT,CAISESSAGERTDTQYF
TRBJ2-7,TRBV11-2,NA,few,TGTGCCAGCAGCTCAAGCCCGGGGTACGAGCAGTACTTC,CASSSSPGYEQYF
TRBJ2-7,TRBV9,NA,NA,TGTGCCAGCAGCGTAGCTCAGAGCGCCGTCTACGAGCAGTACTTC,CASSVAQSAVYEQYF
TRBJ2-1,TRBV9,NA,NA,TGTGCCAGCAGCGTATCCCCAACGGGGACCTACAATGAGCAGTTCTTC,CASSVSPTGTYNEQFF
TRBJ2-3,TRBV7-9,TRBD1,NA,TGTGCCAGCAGCTACCCCGGGACAGGGATGTCAGATACGCAGTATTTT,CASSYPGTGMSDTQYF
TRBJ2-2,TRBV28,TRBD1,NA,TGTGCCAGCAGACTCCGGGACAGGGGGCCCGGGGAGCTGTTTTTT,CASRLRDRGPGELFF
TRBJ1-1,TRBV19,NA,few,TGTGCCAGTAGTATCCCCTTGCAGGGGTTGAACACTGAAGCTTTCTTT,CASSIPLQGLNTEAFF
TRBJ2-3,TRBV2,NA,NA,TGTGCCAGCAGTGTAGAGCGTTCCTCAGATACGCAGTATTTT,CASSVERSSDTQYF
TRBJ2-1,TRBV27,TRBD2,NA,TGTGCCAGCAGTTTAACATGGGGGGGGGATTTAGAGCAGTTCTTC,CASSLTWGGDLEQFF
TRBJ2-7,TRBV5-1,NA,few,TGCGCCAGCAGCTTGCGACAGTCCTACGAGCAGTACTTC,CASSLRQSYEQYF
TRBJ1-4,TRBV9,TRBD1,NA,TGTGCCAGCAGAAGGGGACAGGGGGCGGCCGATGAAAAACTGTTTTTT,CASRRGQGAADEKLFF
TRBJ2-7,TRBV9,TRBD1,NA,TGTGCCAGCAGCGTAGCGGACAGGGGGCCCTACGAGCAGTACTTC,CASSVADRGPYEQYF
TRBJ2-7,TRBV18,TRBD1,NA,TGTGCCAGCTCACCACCGAGACAGGGGACAACCGAGCAGTACTTC,CASSPPRQGTTEQYF
TRBJ2-7,TRBV19,TRBD1,NA,TGTGCCAGTAGCCTTCTGACAGGGGGGCAATACGAGCAGTACTTC,CASSLLTGGQYEQYF